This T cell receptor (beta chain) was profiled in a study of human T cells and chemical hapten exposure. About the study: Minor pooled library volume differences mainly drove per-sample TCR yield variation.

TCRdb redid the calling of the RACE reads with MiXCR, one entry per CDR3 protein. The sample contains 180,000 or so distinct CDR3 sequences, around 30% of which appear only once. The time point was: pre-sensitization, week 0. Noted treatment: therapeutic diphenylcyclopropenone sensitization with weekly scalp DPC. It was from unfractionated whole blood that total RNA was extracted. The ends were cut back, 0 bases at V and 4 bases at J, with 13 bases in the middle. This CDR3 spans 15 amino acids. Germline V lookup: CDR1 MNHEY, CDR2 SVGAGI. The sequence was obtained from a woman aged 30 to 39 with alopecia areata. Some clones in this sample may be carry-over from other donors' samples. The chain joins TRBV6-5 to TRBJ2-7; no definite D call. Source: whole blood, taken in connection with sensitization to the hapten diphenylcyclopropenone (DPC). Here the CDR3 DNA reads TGTGCCAGCAGTTACTCTGCACGGAAGCCGTACGAGCAGTACTTC. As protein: CASSYSARKPYEQYF.